This T cell receptor beta chain was captured by sequencing in a study of blood T cell repertoires in COVID-19. As for the study in general: T cells, B-cell-depleted T cells, or PBMCs supplied cDNA or gDNA.

Germline loops: CDR1 GTSNPN, CDR2 SVGIG (reference sequence). The CDR3 is 13 amino acids. Trimming removed 3 bases from V and 5 bases from J; junction bases left unmatched: 4. Produced via immunoSEQ multiplex PCR; TCRdb's table is partial and in-frame only. Among 120,000 to 150,000 clones listed, 80% to 90% were seen once. The sequenced material came from peripheral blood. This chain uses TRBV30 with TRBJ2-5, with 9 bases matching TRBD1. The receptor was isolated from a human donor with acute or convalescent COVID-19. The donor label of this sample is uncertain. The CDR3 region is CAWRGQGPETQYF. DNA of the CDR3: TGTGCCTGGAGGGGACAGGGTCCGGAGACCCAGTACTTC.